A selection of T cell receptor beta chains follows, all from one sample in a study of T-cell memory formation after mild COVID-19. Each CDR3 protein gets one entry after TCRdb re-called the 5' RACE reads with MiXCR. Of some 310,000 distinct CDR3 sequences in the sample, more than 20% are singletons; the top ten hold 21%. The specimen sequenced was PBMCs or a T cell subset sorted from them (not recorded which). The receptors here all came from a man younger than 35 who had mild COVID-19 (a few samples of this study predate the infection). Cell type and time point are not known. Each CDR3 is given with its conserved first and last residue.

j_gene	v_gene	CDR3aa
TRBJ2-5	TRBV5-1	CASSPGPTWETQYF
TRBJ2-2	TRBV5-1	CASSLEGTNTGELFF
TRBJ1-5	TRBV15	CATSRDRASKPQHF
TRBJ1-2	TRBV5-1	CASSRSGQGNYGYTF
TRBJ1-3	TRBV20-1	CSARDSGAGNTIYF
TRBJ2-5	TRBV7-2	CASSLGLPYVETQYF
TRBJ1-2	TRBV3-1	CASSQDAVNYGYTF
TRBJ2-3	TRBV4-3	CASSQVGSAGDTQYF
TRBJ2-1	TRBV7-9	CASSSLAEAYNEQFF
TRBJ1-1	TRBV5-7	CASSKRGRDTEAFF
TRBJ2-3	TRBV5-1	CASSWTGQGTDTQYF
TRBJ2-4	TRBV11-2	CASSSRGGLAGALAKNIQYF
TRBJ1-2	TRBV30	CAWSWERNYGYTF
TRBJ2-7	TRBV14	CASSPDLPGGYEQYF
TRBJ2-1	TRBV7-9	CASSLEYGRGF
TRBJ2-1	TRBV4-3	CASSAQGLGDPYNEQFF
TRBJ2-5	TRBV7-9	CASSIRDRGLSETQYF
TRBJ2-7	TRBV6-5	CASSTRLAPSLEQYF
TRBJ2-5	TRBV7-9	CASSLPDPYRTQYF
TRBJ1-5	TRBV18	CASSLTKNQPQHF
TRBJ2-3	TRBV7-9	CASSPLASTDTQYF
TRBJ2-2	TRBV15	CATSVLRGGTGELFF
TRBJ2-1	TRBV20-1	CSASRGAIPYYNEQFF
TRBJ1-6	TRBV4-1	CASSQGPGQGNSPLHF
TRBJ2-3	TRBV5-1	CASSRTASTDTQYF
TRBJ2-1	TRBV3-1	CASSQGPQTYNEQFF
TRBJ2-1	TRBV5-1	CASSWSGANRYEQFF
TRBJ1-2	TRBV3-1	CASRPRQHYGYTF
TRBJ1-6	TRBV11-3	CASSLTGYGSPLHF
TRBJ2-7	TRBV30	CAWSEPHYEQYF
TRBJ2-7	TRBV7-2	CASSTRGRINYEQYF
TRBJ1-4	TRBV14	CASSQDNRGEEKLFF
TRBJ2-2	TRBV7-3	CASSLGSGVAGELFF
TRBJ1-2	TRBV7-2	CASSRTGNGYTF
TRBJ2-1	TRBV7-2	CASRTSGGPQFF
TRBJ1-1	TRBV15	CAISGGSNTEAFF
TRBJ2-7	TRBV3-1	CASSQGAGSYEQYF
TRBJ1-1	TRBV7-2	CASSLHRGTEAFF
TRBJ2-3	TRBV18	CASSPAVGTDTQYF
TRBJ1-6	TRBV20-1	CSAKPGQTSPLHF
TRBJ1-5	TRBV6-6	CASSYVGVSQPQHF
TRBJ1-1	TRBV10-3	CAISESGYRTNTEAFF
TRBJ1-4	TRBV30	CAWTQPVGEKLFF
TRBJ1-1	TRBV7-9	CAGRAPATEAFF
TRBJ2-3	TRBV2	CASRATSDSTDTQYF
TRBJ2-2	TRBV6-5	CASSYNSGGTGELFF
TRBJ1-6	TRBV6-2/TRBV6-3	CASSREDNSPLHF
TRBJ2-5	TRBV20-1	CSARGDRDFQETQYF
TRBJ2-2	TRBV25-1	CASSLRGVGELFF
TRBJ2-7	TRBV5-1	CASSLRTSSEQYF
TRBJ1-1	TRBV2	CASIGTRATEAFF
TRBJ2-3	TRBV5-1	CASSGPGVWTQYF
TRBJ1-4	TRBV7-9	CASSFGGGDEKLFF
TRBJ2-5	TRBV7-9	CASSLRLAGKETQYF
TRBJ2-3	TRBV24-1	CATSDNLGGSGDTQYF